This entry features one T cell receptor (beta chain) sequence. The antigen is undetermined. This sample was taken from a study of T cell responses to AZD1222 COVID-19 vaccine. Study-wide context: Recipients boosted at about 4 weeks or about 12 weeks are pooled.

TCRdb's copy holds only in-frame clones and misses some; the assay was immunoSEQ multiplex PCR. Here the sample spans about 130,000 clones, 90% being singletons. Overall study findings and caveats: Unmutated regions of variants are reportedly targeted by nearly half of spike-specific TCRs.

V was trimmed by 2 bases and J by 5 bases, leaving 15 bases between them. Per the germline V gene, CDR1 is SGHTS and CDR2 is YDEGEE. The CDR3 loop spans 15 amino acids. The chain carries TRBV5-8 and TRBJ2-3, with a tentative D call TRBD1 (6 bases). Sequencing used peripheral blood, obtained on day 0 of AZD1222 vaccination. The source of this sequence is an adult in good health. The CDR3 DNA reads as TGTGCCAGCAGCTTTGGAGACAGGTCGGGAGATACGCAGTATTTT. Translating it yields CASSFGDRSGDTQYF.